Each of the 26 T cell receptor beta chains below was sequenced from the same sample in a study of T cell repertoires in cytomegalovirus infection. Antigens for these TCRs are unknown. TCRdb reanalysed the reads using MiXCR and keeps one entry per CDR3 protein. The table shows 700,000 to 950,000 distinct CDR3 sequences, with less than 35% occurring only once. The source material was cultured CD8+ T cells from PBMCs, sampled from culture after CMV antigen stimulation. The receptors here all came from a human donor in good health (CMV status not recorded). Some clones in this sample may be carry-over from other donors' samples.

This sequence joins TRBV12-3 or TRBV12-4 and TRBJ1-2, with TRBD1 identical over 10 bases. The CDR3 extends over 14 amino acids. With 7 bases clipped from V and 7 bases from J, the junction kept 9 bases outside the gene matches. The CDR3: CASTPPDRGSGYTF. CDR3 DNA: TGTGCCAGCACCCCCCCGGACAGGGGGTCTGGCTACACCTTC.

The rearrangement joins TRBV27 to TRBJ2-2; 8 positions match TRBD1. The CDR3 runs 17 residues. Germline CDR1 and CDR2: MNHEY and SMNVEV (reference sequence). With V trimmed by 5 bases and J by 2 bases, 10 bases remained unmatched. The CDR3 loop is CASSPFGDRGNTGELFF. CDR3 in DNA: TGTGCCAGCAGTCCCTTTGGAGACAGGGGAAACACCGGGGAGCTGTTTTTT.

This clonotype has only one observation. Sequence at one end of the junction differs from germline and may be a read error. The V call is TRBV27, the J call TRBJ2-1, with D uncertain. This CDR3 has 13 residues. Per germline, CDR1 MNHEY and CDR2 SMNVEV (reference sequence). CDR3 in DNA: TGTGCCAACAGTTTGAGTTTGTACAATGAGCAGTTCTTC. Residues: CANSLSLYNEQFF.

This clonotype has ten or more counts. The CDR3 spells CASSQGQGRLAGANVLTF. The CDR3 DNA reads TGCGCCAGCAGCCAAGGGCAGGGAAGACTAGCTGGGGCCAACGTCCTGACTTTC. The chain employs TRBV4-1 and TRBJ2-6; D might be TRBD2 (6 bases). The germline gives CDR1 MGHRA, CDR2 YSYEKL. The CDR3 is made up of 18 amino acids. Trimming cost V 1 base and J 2 bases, with 15 bases left between them.

This clonotype turned up a few times. The J gene is TRBJ2-7, the V gene TRBV13; D ambiguous. Germline loops: CDR1 PRHDT, CDR2 FYEKMQ (reference sequence). The CDR3 is made up of 14 amino acids. Deletions cut 1 base from V and 2 bases from J, with 9 bases between. The CDR3 here is CASSLERSTYEQYF. The CDR3 DNA reads as TGTGCCAGCAGCTTAGAAAGATCCACCTACGAGCAGTACTTC.

CDR3 in DNA: TGCAGTGCTACGTGGGGGGCCTCCTACAATGAGCAGTTCTTC. This codes for CSATWGASYNEQFF. This sequence joins TRBV20-1 and TRBJ2-1; tentatively, D is TRBD1 or TRBD2 (6 bases each). The germline gives CDR1 DFQATT, CDR2 SNEGSKA (reference sequence). This CDR3 has 14 residues. The V gene lost 4 bases and the J gene lost 0 bases, with 10 bases spanning the gap.

Written as DNA, the CDR3 is TGTGCCAGCAGCTTAGTTAGCGGGGCCGTCAATGAGCAGTTCTTC. Translating gives CASSLVSGAVNEQFF. The J gene is TRBJ2-1, the V gene TRBV7-9; the match to TRBD2 covers 8 bases. Germline CDR1 SEHNR, CDR2 FQNEAQ (reference sequence). This CDR3 is 15 amino acids long. The J segment lost 6 bases and the V segment lost 1 base, leaving 5 bases of the junction unmatched. Variable domain in full (rest from reference TRBV7-9 and TRBJ2-1): DTGVSQNPRHKITKRGQNVTFRCDPISEHNRLYWYRQTLGQGPEFLTYFQNEAQLEKSRLLSDRFSAERPKGSFSTLEIQRTEQGDSAMYLCASSLVSGAVNEQFFGPGTRLTVL.

This clonotype was seen only a few times. This rearrangement joins TRBV2 to TRBJ1-4; tentatively, D is TRBD1 (5 bases). The CDR3 covers 14 residues. Germline assignment: CDR1 SNHLY and CDR2 FYNNEI. With 6 bases removed from V and 3 bases from J, the gap between germline ends came to 11 bases. This CDR3 is CASRGVGANEKLFF. CDR3 DNA: TGTGCCAGCAGGGGAGTAGGGGCTAATGAAAAACTGTTTTTT. The full variable domain, its missing parts supplied by reference TRBV2 and TRBJ1-4, is EPEVTQTPSHQVTQMGQEVILRCVPISNHLYFYWYRQILGQKVEFLVSFYNNEISEKSEIFDDQFSVERPDGSNFTLKIRSTKLEDSAMYFCASRGVGANEKLFFGSGTQLSVL.

The CDR3 DNA reads TGTGCCAGCAGTTGGGGGACAGAGGGCAATGAGCAGTTCTTC. Protein: CASSWGTEGNEQFF. This chain connects TRBV27 to TRBJ2-1, with 7 bases aligning to TRBD1. V lost 4 bases and J lost 6; bases outside the gene matches: 6. This CDR3 has 14 amino acids. Per the germline V gene, CDR1 is MNHEY and CDR2 is SMNVEV (reference sequence).

The V and J genes are TRBV4-1 and TRBJ1-4; D not resolved. Trimming shortened V by 1 base and J by 7 bases, and 16 bases separated the two germline ends. The CDR3 totals 16 residues. Germline V CDR1 and CDR2: MGHRA, YSYEKL. The CDR3 DNA reads TGCGCCAGCAGCCAAGTGTGGGCAGCGCAAGGTGAAAAACTGTTTTTT. This sequence encodes CASSQVWAAQGEKLFF.

This clonotype turned up a few times. This rearrangement joins TRBV19 to TRBJ2-1; D could derive from TRBD1 or TRBD2 (5 bases each). Trimming removed 7 bases from V and 3 bases from J, with 19 bases in between. The germline V gene has CDR1 LNHDA and CDR2 SQIVND (reference sequence). The CDR3 has 16 residues. The CDR3 reads CASTTPGTVSYNEQFF. CDR3 DNA: TGTGCCAGTACTACGCCCGGGACGGTAAGCTACAATGAGCAGTTCTTC. The full variable domain, completed using reference TRBV19 and TRBJ2-1, is DGGITQSPKYLFRKEGQNVTLSCEQNLNHDAMYWYRQDPGQGLRLIYYSQIVNDFQKGDIAEGYSVSREKKESFPLTVTSAQKNPTAFYLCASTTPGTVSYNEQFFGPGTRLTVL.

This clonotype was recorded only once. The rearrangement joins TRBV7-9 to TRBJ2-7; D is ambiguous. Trimming cost V 5 bases and J 6 bases, with 14 bases left between them. CDR3 size: 13 residues. Looked up from germline, CDR1 is SEHNR and CDR2 is FQNEAQ (reference sequence). The CDR3 sequence: CASSTTSLGEQYF. The CDR3 DNA sequence: TGTGCCAGCAGCACGACATCCTTGGGCGAGCAGTACTTC.

The J gene is TRBJ2-4, the V gene TRBV6-6; unclear D gene. Germline V gives CDR1 MNHNY, CDR2 SVGAGI (reference sequence). V was shortened by 4 bases and J by 5 bases, with 15 bases between the two germline ends. The CDR3 totals 15 residues. DNA for the CDR3: TGTGCCAGCAGTTTCCGGCCCGGCCTTGAAAACATTCAGTACTTC. Translation: CASSFRPGLENIQYF.

This chain connects TRBV15 to TRBJ2-7, with no clear D. The germline V gene has CDR1 LNHNV and CDR2 YYDKDF (reference sequence). V was shortened by 5 bases and J by 1 base, with 6 bases between the two germline ends. CDR3 length: 12 residues. The chain's CDR3 is CATSAGSYEQYV. DNA for the CDR3: TGTGCCACCAGCGCCGGTTCCTACGAGCAGTACGTC.

This clonotype was observed a handful of times. The chain employs TRBV7-3 and TRBJ1-4; 8 positions agree with TRBD1. CDR3 length equals 17 residues. Per the germline V gene, CDR1 is SGHTA and CDR2 is FQGTGA. J gave up 5 bases and V 5 bases, and 13 bases lay outside the gene matches. The CDR3 is CASSPPRGTGRNEKLFF. In DNA, the CDR3 is TGTGCCAGCAGCCCACCACGCGGGACAGGTAGAAATGAAAAACTGTTTTTT.

The chain is built from TRBV25-1 and TRBJ2-7; D is uncertain. The CDR3 totals 14 residues. The germline CDR1 and CDR2 sequences are MGHDK and SYGVNS. V was clipped by 1 base and J by 2 bases, with 9 bases between them. The CDR3 protein is CASSEWVPTYEQYV. The CDR3 region has the DNA TGTGCCAGCAGTGAATGGGTGCCCACCTACGAGCAGTACGTC.

This chain links TRBV7-9 with TRBJ2-4; D perhaps matches TRBD2 (5 bases). The V gene lost 5 bases and the J gene lost 6 bases, with 14 bases spanning the gap. CDR3 length: 14 amino acids. The germline V gene encodes CDR1 SEHNR and CDR2 FQNEAQ (reference sequence). The CDR3 DNA follows: TGTGCCAGCAGCCCCAGGACTCATGCAAACATTCAGTACTTC. Protein: CASSPRTHANIQYF.

This clonotype was counted many times. For the CDR3, the DNA is TGTGCCAGCAGCATGGGGCCCCTAGGGGGTGGCACAGATACGCAGTATTTT. Translation gives CASSMGPLGGGTDTQYF. This chain uses TRBV7-8 with TRBJ2-3, with D tentatively TRBD1 (6 bases). The V gene's germline CDR1 is SGHVS and CDR2 FQNEAQ. CDR3 length: 17 amino acids. V gave up 5 bases and J gave up 1 base, with 19 bases separating them.

The chain is built from TRBV5-1 and TRBJ1-6; D gene ambiguous. The germline CDR1 and CDR2 sequences are SGHRS and YFSETQ. The CDR3 runs to 15 residues. V was pared by 2 bases and J by 7 bases, with 13 bases between. The CDR3: CASSFEGPRNSPLHF. The CDR3 nucleotides read TGCGCCAGCAGCTTCGAAGGACCGAGGAATTCACCCCTCCACTTT.

This clonotype was seen many times. J is TRBJ2-4 and V is TRBV7-6; 9 bases match TRBD1. The germline CDR1 and CDR2 sequences are SGHVS and FNYEAQ. V shed 5 bases and J 7 bases; nucleotides not matched to a gene: 3. The CDR3 totals 13 residues. The CDR3 region has the DNA TGTGCCAGCAGCCCCGGGACAGGGAACATTCAGTACTTC. Protein product: CASSPGTGNIQYF.

V usage is TRBV2 and J usage is TRBJ2-7; D possibly corresponds to TRBD2 (6 bases). V dropped 11 bases and J dropped 3 bases, with 14 bases sitting between them. This CDR3 contains 12 residues. CDR1 and CDR2 from the germline V gene are SNHLY and FYNNEI. The CDR3 nucleotides are TGTGCCGGCGGGACGGGTGACTACGAGCAGTACGTC. Protein product: CAGGTGDYEQYV.

On this clonotype itself: Compared with germline, one end of the junction differs, possibly owing to a read error. This chain links TRBV6-5 with TRBJ2-1; no clear D. Per germline, CDR1 MNHEY and CDR2 SVGAGI. The CDR3 extends over 13 amino acids. The CDR3 is CDSSYTASNEQFF. Here the CDR3 DNA reads TGTGACAGCAGTTATACGGCGAGCAATGAGCAGTTCTTC.

The chain is built from TRBV4-1 and TRBJ1-1; no clear D. The germline CDR1 and CDR2 sequences are MGHRA and YSYEKL. The CDR3 spans 13 residues. V lost 1 base and J lost 1, with 4 bases in between. The CDR3 loop is CASSQAPNTEAFF. For the CDR3, the DNA is TGCGCCAGCAGCCAAGCGCCGAACACTGAAGCTTTCTTT.

This clonotype was observed many times. This chain connects TRBV7-8 to TRBJ2-7; D is possibly TRBD2 (7 bases). The ends were cut back, 4 bases at V and 4 bases at J, with 17 bases in the middle. The CDR3 consists of 15 residues. Germline V gene data show CDR1 as SGHVS and CDR2 as FQNEAQ. CDR3 protein: CASSSTAGAPYEQYV. CDR3 sequence (DNA): TGTGCCAGCAGCTCCACCGCGGGGGCCCCATACGAGCAGTACGTC.

This clonotype was counted only a few times. The J gene is TRBJ2-3, the V gene TRBV4-1, with a tentative D call TRBD1 (6 bases). V dropped 1 base and J dropped 2 bases, with 13 bases sitting between them. The CDR3 is 16 residues long. The germline CDR1 and CDR2 sequences are MGHRA and YSYEKL. CDR3 amino acids: CASSQVSRGNTDTQYF. As DNA, the CDR3 is TGCGCCAGCAGCCAAGTATCCAGGGGTAACACAGATACGCAGTATTTT.

This clonotype was seen more than once but under ten times. The J gene is TRBJ2-1, the V gene TRBV20-1; 10 bases are shared with TRBD2. Trimming cost V 5 bases and J 10 bases; bases outside gene matches: 8. The length of the CDR3 is 13 residues. Germline V gives CDR1 DFQATT, CDR2 SNEGSKA (reference sequence). This CDR3 reads CSAFGLAEPEQFF. For the CDR3, the DNA is TGCAGTGCTTTCGGACTAGCGGAGCCCGAGCAGTTCTTC.